This entry lists 7 T cell receptor beta chains sequenced from one sample in a study of blood T cell repertoires in COVID-19. Data came from immunoSEQ multiplex PCR; TCRdb stores just in-frame clones and leaves some out. This sample has 200,000 or so clones, with just over 85% found just once. Source material: PBMCs or T cells enriched from blood (not recorded which). The receptors were sampled from a woman between 40 and 55 years old with acute COVID-19.

This clone was seen only a few times. The chain carries TRBV4-3 and TRBJ2-1; 10 bases are shared with TRBD1. CDR3 size: 18 residues. The germline V gene encodes CDR1 LGHNA and CDR2 YSLEER. V lost 0 bases, J lost 6 bases, and 11 bases stayed unmatched. CDR3 sequence: CASSQDSIGDRGVNEQFF. Written as DNA, the CDR3 is TGCGCCAGCAGCCAAGATAGTATTGGGGACAGGGGAGTCAATGAGCAGTTCTTC.

The rearrangement links TRBV3-1 (or the pseudogene TRBV3-2) to TRBJ2-1, with D maybe TRBD1 (6 bases). Looked up from germline, CDR1 is LGHDT and CDR2 is YNNKEL (reference sequence). V shed 6 bases and J shed 3 bases, with 15 bases lying between them. The CDR3 runs to 15 residues. The CDR3: CASRDPRGGYNEQFF. CDR3 sequence (DNA): TGTGCCAGCAGGGATCCTAGAGGGGGCTACAATGAGCAGTTCTTC.

V usage is TRBV5-1 and J usage is TRBJ1-5; tentative D call: TRBD1 (6 bases). V lost 0 bases and J 7 bases, leaving 14 bases between the germline ends. Looked up from germline, CDR1 is SGHRS and CDR2 is YFSETQ. The CDR3 has 15 amino acids. The CDR3 loop reads CASSLAPGGGQPQHF. The CDR3 region has the DNA TGCGCCAGCAGCTTGGCCCCGGGGGGCGGGCAGCCCCAGCATTTT.

J is TRBJ1-6 and V is TRBV11-1; D gene uncertain. The CDR3 spans 16 residues. Germline assignment: CDR1 SGHAT and CDR2 FQDESV (reference sequence). Trimming removed 1 base from V and 2 bases from J, with 9 bases in between. The CDR3 loop is CASSLDGVTYNSPLHF. The CDR3, as DNA: TGTGCCAGCAGCTTAGACGGGGTCACCTATAATTCACCCCTCCACTTT.

The V gene is TRBV13, the J gene TRBJ2-3; 13 nucleotides agree with TRBD2. CDR3 length equals 15 residues. V trimming: 5 bases; J trimming: 7 bases; junction bases outside the gene matches: 6. The germline V gene has CDR1 PRHDT and CDR2 FYEKMQ (reference sequence). The CDR3 sequence is CASSKTSGGLHTQYF. The CDR3, as DNA: TGTGCCAGCAGCAAGACTAGCGGGGGGCTCCATACGCAGTATTTT.

The rearrangement uses TRBV20-1 and TRBJ1-2; TRBD1 agrees at 9 bases. CDR3 length: 14 amino acids. V shed 3 bases, J shed 5 bases, and the junction held 7 bases outside the gene matches. In germline, CDR1 is DFQATT, CDR2 SNEGSKA (reference sequence). The DNA of the CDR3 is TGCAGTGCTAGTACGGGACAGGGTCTTTATGGCTACACCTTC. The encoded protein is CSASTGQGLYGYTF.

The chain employs TRBV18 and TRBJ1-4, with D tentatively TRBD1 (6 bases). The V and J ends lost 3 bases and 5 bases respectively, with 10 bases between them. Germline lookup yields CDR1 KGHSH and CDR2 LQKENI. The CDR3 consists of 14 residues. The CDR3 is CASSPTGANEKLFF. CDR3 DNA sequence: TGTGCCAGCTCACCGACAGGTGCCAATGAAAAACTGTTTTTT.